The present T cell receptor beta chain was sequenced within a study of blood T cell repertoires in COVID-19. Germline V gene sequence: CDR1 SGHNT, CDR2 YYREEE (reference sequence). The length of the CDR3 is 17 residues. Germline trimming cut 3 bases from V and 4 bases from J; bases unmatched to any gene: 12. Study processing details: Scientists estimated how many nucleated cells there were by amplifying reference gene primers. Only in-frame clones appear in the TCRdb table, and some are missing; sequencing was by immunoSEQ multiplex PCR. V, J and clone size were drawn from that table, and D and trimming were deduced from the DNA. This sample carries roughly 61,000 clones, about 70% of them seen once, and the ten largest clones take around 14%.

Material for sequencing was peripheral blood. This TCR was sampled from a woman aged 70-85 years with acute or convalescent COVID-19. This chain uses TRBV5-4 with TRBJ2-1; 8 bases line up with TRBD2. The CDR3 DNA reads TGTGCCAGCAGCTCCACGATCCGGGGCGGGGGGTACAATGAGCAGTTCTTC. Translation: CASSSTIRGGGYNEQFF. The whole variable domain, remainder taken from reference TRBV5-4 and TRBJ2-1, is ETGVTQSPTHLIKTRGQQVTLRCSSQSGHNTVSWYQQALGQGPQFIFQYYREEENGRGNFPPRFSGLQFPNYSSELNVNALELDDSALYLCASSSTIRGGGYNEQFFGPGTRLTVL.